These 29 T cell receptor beta chains were sequenced from one sample in a study of blood T cell repertoires in COVID-19. TCRdb's table, derived via immunoSEQ multiplex PCR, lists solely in-frame clones and lacks some. Of about 180,000 clones in the sample, around 80% were seen once. The sequenced material came from peripheral blood. All receptors come from a woman of 80 years or more with COVID-19, enrolled during active disease.

The chain carries TRBV11-1 and TRBJ1-2; D is unresolved. Germline lookup yields CDR1 SGHAT and CDR2 FQDESV (reference sequence). Deletions cut 5 bases from V and 8 bases from J, with 15 bases between. This CDR3 is built from 13 residues. CDR3 nucleotide sequence: TGTGCCAGCAGCCGCCCGGCCGGGGAAGGCTACACCTTC. It codes for CASSRPAGEGYTF.

This clone was observed a few times. The rearrangement links TRBV3-1 (or the pseudogene TRBV3-2) to TRBJ2-7; 9 bases map to TRBD1. CDR1 and CDR2 from the germline V gene are LGHDT and YNNKEL (reference sequence). This CDR3 has 17 residues. V trimming: 3 bases; J trimming: 4 bases; junction bases outside the gene matches: 13. CDR3 region: CASSHEGAGTGLYEQYF. The CDR3 nucleotides are TGTGCCAGCAGCCATGAGGGAGCCGGGACAGGGTTATACGAGCAGTACTTC.

The J gene is TRBJ2-7, the V gene TRBV11-2, with a weak D call TRBD1 (5 bases). CDR3 length equals 13 residues. The V end was cut by 2 bases, the J end by 5 bases, with 10 bases between. Looked up from germline, CDR1 is SGHAT and CDR2 is FQNNGV. The CDR3 sequence: CASSLPTVHEQYF. The CDR3 nucleotides are TGTGCCAGCAGCTTACCGACAGTCCACGAGCAGTACTTC.

This clone was detected once. The chain has TRBV4-1 and TRBJ1-6; D ambiguous. The germline gives CDR1 MGHRA, CDR2 YSYEKL. The CDR3 loop spans 16 amino acids. V lost 7 bases, J lost 7 bases, and 20 bases lay in between. The CDR3 DNA reads as TGCGCCAGCACCGCAATTGGGAGACCCAGAAATTCACCCCTCCACTTT. It encodes CASTAIGRPRNSPLHF.

The genes are TRBV3-1 (or the pseudogene TRBV3-2) and TRBJ2-7; 9 bases line up with TRBD2. The CDR3 contains 15 residues. The ends lost 1 base at V and 7 bases at J; junction bases unmatched: 8. Germline CDR1 is LGHDT and CDR2 is YNNKEL (reference sequence). CDR3 amino acids: CASSQGLAGTREQYF. In DNA, the CDR3 is TGTGCCAGCAGCCAAGGGCTAGCGGGGACCCGGGAGCAGTACTTC.

The gene calls are TRBV7-2 and TRBJ2-1, with a possible D match to TRBD1 (6 bases). The CDR3 consists of 16 residues. Trimming took off 1 base at V and 2 bases at J, with 12 bases between the two ends. The V gene's germline CDR1 is SGHTA and CDR2 FQGNSA. CDR3 DNA: TGTGCCAGCAGCTTAGTCAGGGGCCTCCCCTACAATGAGCAGTTCTTC. Its translation is CASSLVRGLPYNEQFF.

The V call is TRBV7-3, the J call TRBJ2-2, with D possibly matching TRBD1 (6 bases). The V gene lost 3 bases and the J gene lost 3 bases, with 8 bases spanning the gap. Germline lookup yields CDR1 SGHTA and CDR2 FQGTGA. This CDR3 has 14 residues. The CDR3 loop reads CASSFNRDTGELFF. The CDR3 DNA follows: TGTGCCAGCAGCTTTAACAGGGACACCGGGGAGCTGTTTTTT.

The V gene is TRBV18, the J gene TRBJ2-2, with D possibly TRBD1 on 5 matching bases. The CDR3 spans 17 residues. CDR1 is KGHSH and CDR2 is LQKENI in the germline V gene. Trimming shortened V by 0 bases and J by 0 bases, and 11 bases separated the two germline ends. CDR3 sequence reads: CASSPPARVANTGELFF. CDR3 sequence (DNA): TGTGCCAGCTCACCACCGGCCAGGGTAGCGAACACCGGGGAGCTGTTTTTT.

The count of this clone is one. CDR3 nucleotide sequence: TGTGCCAGCTCACCTTCGAACAGACGCACAGATACGCAGTATTTT. Translation: CASSPSNRRTDTQYF. V gene TRBV18 combines with J gene TRBJ2-3; no reliable D call. V shed 3 bases and J shed 1 base, with 11 bases lying between them. Germline V lookup: CDR1 KGHSH, CDR2 LQKENI. This CDR3 has 15 residues.

J is TRBJ1-2 and V is TRBV5-6; tentatively, D is TRBD1 (5 bases). CDR3 length: 12 amino acids. The germline V and J ends were trimmed by 6 bases and 5 bases, with 11 bases remaining between them. The germline CDR1 and CDR2 sequences are SGHDT and YYEEEE. DNA for the CDR3: TGTGCCAGCACCCACGGGACTTATGGCTACACCTTC. As protein: CASTHGTYGYTF. Full variable domain (missing parts from reference TRBV5-6 and TRBJ1-2): DAGVTQSPTHLIKTRGQQVTLRCSPKSGHDTVSWYQQALGQGPQFIFQYYEEEERQRGNFPDRFSGHQFPNYSSELNVNALLLGDSALYLCASTHGTYGYTFGSGTRLTVV.

The V and J genes are TRBV11-3 and TRBJ2-3; 15 bases are a match to TRBD2. This CDR3 region has 17 residues. Germline-derived CDR1 and CDR2 are SGHNT and YENEEA. Trimming took 1 base from V and 5 from J; bases not matched to a gene: 4. This CDR3 is CASSLGTSGRARDTQYF. CDR3 in DNA: TGTGCCAGCAGCTTAGGGACTAGCGGGAGGGCGAGAGATACGCAGTATTTT.

The CDR3 nucleotides are TGTGCCAGCAGCTTAGTGCGCGGAAGCTCCTACAATGAGCAGTTCTTC. Protein product: CASSLVRGSSYNEQFF. The chain is built from TRBV7-6 and TRBJ2-1, with D hard to call. V shed 1 base and J shed 0 bases, with 10 bases lying between them. The CDR3 extends over 16 amino acids. Germline V gives CDR1 SGHVS, CDR2 FNYEAQ.

This clone appeared a few times. V gene TRBV11-2 combines with J gene TRBJ2-1; 7 nucleotides align to TRBD2. The CDR3 spans 17 residues. Trimming at V came to 1 base and at J to 0 bases, leaving 6 bases not matched to a gene. CDR1 and CDR2 from the germline V gene are SGHAT and FQNNGV. CDR3: CASSLAPGGSSYNEQFF. Written as DNA, the CDR3 is TGTGCCAGCAGCTTAGCCCCCGGCGGGAGCTCCTACAATGAGCAGTTCTTC. Variable domain in full (rest from reference TRBV11-2 and TRBJ2-1): EAGVAQSPRYKIIEKRQSVAFWCNPISGHATLYWYQQILGQGPKLLIQFQNNGVVDDSQLPKDRFSAERLKGVDSTLKIQPAKLEDSAVYLCASSLAPGGSSYNEQFFGPGTRLTVL.

V usage is TRBV7-8 and J usage is TRBJ2-3; the match to TRBD2 covers 12 bases. The CDR3 has 20 residues. V was pared by 5 bases and J by 1 base, with 16 bases of the junction left unmatched. Per germline, CDR1 SGHVS and CDR2 FQNEAQ. CDR3 nucleotides: TGTGCCAGCAGCCCCACCGGACTAGCGGGACCCCTTGGGGGCACAGATACGCAGTATTTT. Amino acid sequence: CASSPTGLAGPLGGTDTQYF.

This rearrangement joins TRBV4-1 to TRBJ1-4, with D maybe TRBD1 (6 bases). This CDR3 comprises 15 residues. Trimming removed 3 bases from V and 3 bases from J, with 11 bases in between. Germline CDR1 reads MGHRA; CDR2 reads YSYEKL. The CDR3 is CASSHDQGSNEKLFF. Here the CDR3 DNA reads TGCGCCAGCAGCCACGATCAGGGGTCTAATGAAAAACTGTTTTTT.

This clone was seen many times. The CDR3 DNA sequence: TGTGCCAGCAGTGCACACACAGGGTATAGCAATCAGCCCCAGCATTTT. Translating gives CASSAHTGYSNQPQHF. The chain uses TRBV6-1 and TRBJ1-5; D perhaps matches TRBD1 (6 bases). The CDR3 sequence is 16 residues long. Trimming removed 4 bases at V and 0 bases at J, with 13 bases between. Germline V CDR1 and CDR2: MNHNS, SASEGT.

V is TRBV18 and J is TRBJ2-3; D unresolved. Per germline, CDR1 KGHSH and CDR2 LQKENI. V shed 2 bases and J shed 3 bases, with 9 bases lying between them. This CDR3 has 14 amino acids. The CDR3 sequence: CASSPTPPTDTQYF. CDR3 nucleotide sequence: TGTGCCAGCTCACCAACTCCCCCGACAGATACGCAGTATTTT.

This chain joins TRBV28 and TRBJ2-1, with 8 bases matching TRBD2. The J segment lost 4 bases and the V segment lost 0 bases, leaving 2 bases of the junction unmatched. Germline V CDR1 and CDR2: MDHEN, SYDVKM. The CDR3 covers 15 residues. CDR3 loop: CASSLWTSEYNEQFF. The CDR3 DNA reads TGTGCCAGCAGTTTATGGACTAGCGAGTACAATGAGCAGTTCTTC.

The chain has TRBV3-1 (or the pseudogene TRBV3-2) and TRBJ1-6, with TRBD1 identical over 7 bases. V gave up 4 bases and J gave up 9 bases; unmatched junction bases: 18. The germline gives CDR1 LGHDT, CDR2 YNNKEL (reference sequence). The length of the CDR3 is 18 residues. This chain's CDR3 is CASSPRRPGGTLVSPLHF. The CDR3 bases are TGTGCCAGCAGCCCTCGGAGGCCAGGGGGAACCCTTGTTTCACCCCTCCACTTT.

The chain combines TRBV5-1 with TRBJ2-7; D may be TRBD2 (6 bases). CDR1 and CDR2 from the germline V gene are SGHRS and YFSETQ. V was clipped by 4 bases and J by 5 bases, with 13 bases between them. This CDR3 is 13 amino acids long. This chain's CDR3 is CASSPLGGDEQYF. The CDR3 bases are TGCGCCAGCAGCCCTTTGGGGGGAGACGAGCAGTACTTC.

This chain connects TRBV4-2 to TRBJ1-6; possible D gene TRBD1, 6 bases. Germline V gene sequence: CDR1 LGHNA, CDR2 YNFKEQ. V shed 0 bases and J shed 0 bases, with 15 bases lying between them. The CDR3 length is 19 residues. CDR3 DNA: TGTGCCAGCAGCCAAGAAGGGGGAAGCTACATCTCCTATAATTCACCCCTCCACTTT. Protein sequence: CASSQEGGSYISYNSPLHF.

This clone has a single count. The DNA for the CDR3 is TGTGCCAGTAGTACCGAACTAGCGACTAGCACAGATACGCAGTATTTT. Amino acid sequence: CASSTELATSTDTQYF. The V gene is TRBV19, the J gene TRBJ2-3; the match to TRBD2 covers 7 bases. This CDR3 is built from 16 residues. With V trimmed by 4 bases and J by 0 bases, 7 bases remained unmatched. The germline V gene has CDR1 LNHDA and CDR2 SQIVND (reference sequence).

The chain recombines TRBV27 with TRBJ1-2; TRBD1 matches at 11 bases. The V segment lost 2 bases and the J segment 4 bases; nucleotides outside the gene matches: 6. Germline V lookup: CDR1 MNHEY, CDR2 SMNVEV (reference sequence). The CDR3 is 16 amino acids. For the CDR3, the DNA is TGTGCCAGCAGTTTAGCCCCGGGACAGGGGGGCTATGGCTACACCTTC. Amino acid sequence: CASSLAPGQGGYGYTF.

The chain uses TRBV28 and TRBJ2-2; TRBD1 matches at 8 bases. Losses at the gene ends were 5 bases for V and 3 bases for J; bases not matched to a gene: 5. The germline V gene encodes CDR1 MDHEN and CDR2 SYDVKM. The CDR3 has 15 residues. The CDR3 region is CASSRTGLHTGELFF. CDR3 in DNA: TGTGCCAGCAGTCGGACAGGGTTACACACCGGGGAGCTGTTTTTT. Supplemented by reference TRBV28 and TRBJ2-2, the full variable domain reads DVKVTQSSRYLVKRTGEKVFLECVQDMDHENMFWYRQDPGLGLRLIYFSYDVKMKEKGDIPEGYSVSREKKERFSLILESASTNQTSMYLCASSRTGLHTGELFFGEGSRLTVL.

This clone was recorded once. This chain links TRBV6-2 or TRBV6-3 with TRBJ1-2; 9 positions match TRBD1. The CDR3 runs to 16 residues. Per germline, CDR1 MNHEY and CDR2 SVGEGT. V was pared by 2 bases and J by 4 bases, with 8 bases of the junction left unmatched. The CDR3 reads CASSYAGTGTSYGYTF. CDR3 in DNA: TGTGCCAGCAGTTACGCCGGGACAGGGACCTCCTATGGCTACACCTTC.

The chain uses TRBV6-2 or TRBV6-3 and TRBJ1-2; a weak D match, TRBD1 (5 bases). Trimming removed 1 base from V and 3 bases from J, with 9 bases in between. The CDR3 is made up of 14 amino acids. In germline, CDR1 is MNHEY, CDR2 SVGEGT. CDR3 region: CASSYWAGYYGYTF. The CDR3 coding sequence is TGTGCCAGCAGTTACTGGGCAGGGTACTATGGCTACACCTTC.

The rearrangement uses TRBV12-3 or TRBV12-4 and TRBJ2-5, with 7 bases lining up with TRBD1. The junction had 2 bases not matched to a gene; V was cut back by 5 bases and J by 2 bases. The CDR3 consists of 13 residues. CDR3 loop: CASSPGQQETQYF. CDR3 DNA: TGTGCCAGCAGTCCGGGACAGCAAGAGACCCAGTACTTC.

The table lists this clone with a count of one. The V and J genes are TRBV18 and TRBJ2-1; D is uncertain. Germline assignment: CDR1 KGHSH and CDR2 LQKENI. V shed 1 base and J shed 0 bases, with 10 bases lying between them. The CDR3 length is 16 residues. For the CDR3, the DNA is TGTGCCAGCTCACCACGCGACTGGTTCTCCTACAATGAGCAGTTCTTC. This gives the protein CASSPRDWFSYNEQFF.

The chain uses TRBV9 and TRBJ1-6, with 7 bases identical to TRBD1. The germline CDR1 and CDR2 sequences are SGDLS and YYNGEE. The junction had 7 bases not matched to a gene; V was cut back by 4 bases and J by 0 bases. This CDR3 is 17 amino acids long. The CDR3 nucleotides are TGTGCCAGCAGCTCCTCTCAGGGGGTCTCCTATAATTCACCCCTCCACTTT. Translated, it gives CASSSSQGVSYNSPLHF.